A selection of T cell receptor beta chains follows, all from one sample in a study of human T cells and chemical hapten exposure. TCRdb recomputed calls from the RACE reads with MiXCR, one row per CDR3 protein. The sample has around 100,000 distinct CDR3 sequences; about 10% are singletons. This material consisted of whole blood, taken in connection with sensitization to the hapten diphenylcyclopropenone (DPC). These receptors were taken from a middle-aged woman with alopecia areata. Some clones in this sample may be carry-over from other donors' samples. The CDR3 runs from the conserved cysteine through the conserved F or W. The D gene is left open where the match is weak. Some rows mark clone size as missing; the rest say once, few, many or name a class of expanded clone.

v_gene: TRBV19
d_gene: NA
abundance: many
j_gene: TRBJ2-7
CDR3aa: CASNPSPGPYEQYF
CDR3nt: TGTGCCAGCAACCCCTCTCCGGGCCCCTACGAGCAGTACTTC

v_gene: TRBV19
d_gene: NA
abundance: NA
j_gene: TRBJ1-2
CDR3aa: CAARGLQGATQF
CDR3nt: TGTGCCGCCCGGGGCCTCCAGGGAGCTACACAGTTC

v_gene: TRBV7-2
d_gene: TRBD1
abundance: NA
j_gene: TRBJ1-1
CDR3aa: CASSLAGTGYRPEAFF
CDR3nt: TGTGCCAGCAGCTTAGCTGGGACAGGTTATAGGCCTGAAGCTTTCTTT

v_gene: TRBV12-3/TRBV12-4
d_gene: NA
abundance: many
j_gene: TRBJ2-7
CDR3aa: CASSLAPDFGTYEQYF
CDR3nt: TGTGCCAGCAGTTTAGCCCCGGACTTCGGCACCTACGAGCAGTACTTC

v_gene: TRBV27
d_gene: TRBD2
abundance: many
j_gene: TRBJ2-1
CDR3aa: CASSLWGGSGEQFF
CDR3nt: TGTGCCAGCAGTTTATGGGGGGGGTCAGGTGAGCAGTTCTTC

v_gene: TRBV12-3/TRBV12-4
d_gene: NA
abundance: few
j_gene: TRBJ2-1
CDR3aa: CASTWGPLVEQFF
CDR3nt: TGTGCCAGCACCTGGGGCCCGCTGGTTGAGCAGTTCTTC

v_gene: TRBV6-5
d_gene: TRBD1
abundance: NA
j_gene: TRBJ1-1
CDR3aa: CASSSGTVSLNTEAFF
CDR3nt: TGTGCCAGCAGTTCCGGGACAGTGAGTTTGAACACTGAAGCTTTCTTT

v_gene: TRBV6-2/TRBV6-3
d_gene: TRBD1
abundance: few
j_gene: TRBJ1-4
CDR3aa: CASSYSEGQEAEKLFF
CDR3nt: TGTGCCAGCAGTTACTCCGAGGGACAGGAGGCTGAAAAACTGTTTTTT

v_gene: TRBV14
d_gene: NA
abundance: many
j_gene: TRBJ2-3
CDR3aa: CASSHPATPTRRTDTQYF
CDR3nt: TGTGCCAGCAGCCACCCCGCTACGCCGACTCGACGCACAGATACGCAGTATTTT

v_gene: TRBV7-2
d_gene: NA
abundance: NA
j_gene: TRBJ2-2
CDR3aa: CASSSSGGSTGELFF
CDR3nt: TGTGCCAGCAGCTCATCCGGAGGTAGCACCGGGGAGCTGTTTTTT

v_gene: TRBV25-1
d_gene: NA
abundance: few
j_gene: TRBJ2-7
CDR3aa: CASSGELSSYEQYF
CDR3nt: TGTGCCAGCTCCGGGGAGTTAAGCTCCTACGAGCAGTACTTC

v_gene: TRBV6-2/TRBV6-3
d_gene: NA
abundance: many
j_gene: TRBJ1-3
CDR3aa: CASSYSDTIYF
CDR3nt: TGTGCCAGCAGCTACTCGGACACCATATATTTT

v_gene: TRBV5-1
d_gene: NA
abundance: few
j_gene: TRBJ2-1
CDR3aa: CASSLGSGSEQFF
CDR3nt: TGCGCCAGCAGCTTGGGTTCCGGAAGTGAGCAGTTCTTC

v_gene: TRBV6-5
d_gene: NA
abundance: few
j_gene: TRBJ1-1
CDR3aa: CASSLRAPGTEAFF
CDR3nt: TGTGCCAGCAGTTTAAGGGCCCCGGGGACTGAAGCTTTCTTT

v_gene: TRBV11-2
d_gene: NA
abundance: NA
j_gene: TRBJ2-6
CDR3aa: CASLGASGANVLTF
CDR3nt: TGTGCCAGCCTGGGGGCGTCCGGGGCCAACGTCCTGACTTTC

v_gene: TRBV5-1
d_gene: NA
abundance: many
j_gene: TRBJ2-2
CDR3aa: CASSLAGLDTGELFF
CDR3nt: TGCGCCAGCAGCTTGGCGGGCCTAGATACCGGGGAGCTGTTTTTT

v_gene: TRBV6-2/TRBV6-3
d_gene: TRBD1
abundance: NA
j_gene: TRBJ2-3
CDR3aa: CASRPPGTGGRNTQYF
CDR3nt: TGTGCCAGCAGACCCCCCGGGACAGGGGGGCGAAATACGCAGTATTTT

v_gene: TRBV19
d_gene: NA
abundance: many
j_gene: TRBJ2-2
CDR3aa: CASRQNPGFGELFF
CDR3nt: TGTGCCAGTAGGCAGAATCCCGGCTTCGGGGAGCTGTTTTTT

v_gene: TRBV10-3
d_gene: TRBD1
abundance: few
j_gene: TRBJ1-6
CDR3aa: CAISPGTDNSPLHF
CDR3nt: TGTGCCATCAGTCCCGGGACAGATAATTCACCCCTCCACTTT